This T cell receptor (beta chain) was obtained from a study of human T cells and chemical hapten exposure. On the study more broadly: After 6 days, upper back 0.01% DPC patch tests were scored. Study-wide results and limits: Once DPC sensitization occurred, TCRs above 1 in 1000 frequency showed no change.

Stated time point: patch test 2, 6 weeks after DPC sensitization. As for treatment: therapeutic diphenylcyclopropenone sensitization with weekly scalp DPC. Details on this clonotype: No antigen is known for it.

The V end lost 5 bases, the J end lost 7 bases, and 23 bases lay between the germline ends. The CDR3 runs to 16 residues. Germline-derived CDR1 and CDR2 are SGHTA and FQGNSA. Attachment of unique molecular identifiers to individual cDNA molecules was performed in the library. TCRdb passed the RACE reads through MiXCR, listing each CDR3 protein once. The sample comprises 73,000 or so distinct CDR3 sequences, around 7.9% of which are singletons, and 3% to 4.5% rests with the top ten. This specimen consisted of whole blood, obtained in connection with sensitization to the hapten diphenylcyclopropenone (DPC). The TCR comes from a woman aged 45-60 years with alopecia areata. Some clones in this sample may be carry-over from other donors' samples. The V and J genes are TRBV7-2 and TRBJ1-1; maybe TRBD1 (6 bases). This CDR3 is CASSHILGGGRGEAFF. In DNA form, the CDR3 reads TGTGCCAGCAGCCATATCCTCGGCGGGGGGCGGGGTGAAGCTTTCTTT.